The 10 T cell receptor beta chains reported below all come from one sample, sequenced in a study of blood T cells in healthy people across ages. The use of a sample-barcoded 5' primer and a J-beta primer mix characterized a second PCR of about 7 to 12 cycles. Using its own MiXCR run on the 5' RACE reads, TCRdb lists one record per CDR3 protein. The sample has 1,500,000 or so distinct CDR3 sequences; around 40% are singletons. The sequenced sample was blood. The receptors come from a woman aged 18-29 years in good health.

The rearrangement links TRBV5-1 to TRBJ1-1, with D possibly being TRBD1 (5 bases). V lost 4 bases, J lost 8 bases, and 18 bases lay in between. The CDR3 extends over 14 amino acids. Germline CDR1 reads SGHRS; CDR2 reads YFSETQ. In DNA, the CDR3 is TGCGCCAGCAGCGGGGGTATGTTCCGACAGGAAGCTTTCTTT. As protein: CASSGGMFRQEAFF. The full variable domain, completed using reference TRBV5-1 and TRBJ1-1, is KAGVTQTPRYLIKTRGQQVTLSCSPISGHRSVSWYQQTPGQGLQFLFEYFSETQRNKGNFPGRFSGRQFSNSRSEMNVSTLELGDSALYLCASSGGMFRQEAFFGQGTRLTVV.

Ten or more counts support this clonotype. V and J are TRBV12-3 or TRBV12-4 and TRBJ1-6; 7 nucleotides agree with TRBD1. The CDR3 has 14 amino acids. Germline trimming cut 7 bases from V and 4 bases from J; bases unmatched to any gene: 4. The CDR3 reads CASTLGQYNSPLHF. In DNA, the CDR3 is TGTGCCAGCACCCTGGGACAGTATAATTCACCCCTCCACTTT.

This clonotype has a single count. Given a far larger clone just one base away, this is likely a sequencing read error. The chain couples TRBV7-2 to TRBJ2-3, with D perhaps TRBD1 or TRBD2 (7 bases each). The CDR3 spans 13 residues. The germline V gene encodes CDR1 SGHTA and CDR2 FQGNSA. CDR3 in DNA: TGTGCCAGCAGTAGGGGAGGGACAGATACGCGGTATTTT. Protein sequence: CASSRGGTDTRYF.

This clonotype was seen ten or more times. The chain combines TRBV29-1 with TRBJ1-1; no clear D. Germline-derived CDR1 and CDR2 are SQVTM and ANQGSEA. V was clipped by 1 base and J by 0 bases, with 3 bases between them. The CDR3 consists of 12 residues. The CDR3 region is CSVEGVNTEAFF. CDR3 coding DNA: TGCAGCGTTGAAGGGGTGAACACTGAAGCTTTCTTT.

The rearrangement links TRBV6-2 or TRBV6-3 to TRBJ2-2, with 7 bases aligning to TRBD2. This CDR3 region has 13 residues. Germline CDR1 reads MNHEY; CDR2 reads SVGEGT. Losses at the gene ends were 6 bases for V and 8 bases for J; bases not matched to a gene: 6. The CDR3 DNA reads TGTGCCAGCAGCCCGACGGGGGGAGGGGAGCTGTTTTTT. Translating it yields CASSPTGGGELFF.

This clonotype was found many times. This rearrangement joins TRBV7-9 to TRBJ1-2; D is unclear. Per germline, CDR1 SEHNR and CDR2 FQNEAQ (reference sequence). Trimming removed 1 base from V and 4 bases from J, with 10 bases in between. CDR3 size: 14 residues. The DNA of the CDR3 is TGTGCCAGCAGCTTAGGAACCGGAATCTATGGCTACACCTTC. Protein: CASSLGTGIYGYTF.

The V gene is TRBV4-3, the J gene TRBJ2-1; TRBD1 is a possible D gene (6 bases). The CDR3 has 15 amino acids. V was cut by 0 bases and J by 11 bases, with 17 bases left in between. Per germline, CDR1 LGHNA and CDR2 YSLEER. DNA for the CDR3: TGCGCCAGCAGCCAAGATAGGTCCCCGACAGGTCAGCAGTTCTTC. Translated: CASSQDRSPTGQQFF.

The chain joins TRBV12-5 to TRBJ2-5; D gene uncertain. The germline V gene has CDR1 LGHNT and CDR2 FRNRAP. The V end was cut by 2 bases, the J end by 13 bases, with 17 bases between. The CDR3 length is 13 residues. CDR3 coding DNA: TGTGCTAGTGGTTTGAATGTCGGGTCACTGATGTACTTC. Translating it yields CASGLNVGSLMYF.

The CDR3 DNA is TGTGCCAGCAGTCGACAGGGGGCACAGTATGGCTACACCTTC. Residues: CASSRQGAQYGYTF. This chain links TRBV6-2 or TRBV6-3 with TRBJ1-2, with 10 bases lining up with TRBD1. CDR3 length: 14 amino acids. After removal of 5 bases from V and 5 bases from J, the junction contained 5 bases not matched to a gene. Germline V gene data show CDR1 as MNHEY and CDR2 as SVGEGT.

This clonotype was recorded a few times. This chain uses TRBV4-3 with TRBJ1-1; possible D gene TRBD1, 6 bases. CDR3 length equals 14 residues. From germline, CDR1 is LGHNA and CDR2 YSLEER. Trimming pared 2 bases from V and 1 base from J, leaving 8 bases between. CDR3 nucleotide sequence: TGCGCCAGCAGCCAACGCAGGGGGAACACTGAAGCTTTCTTT. Translation gives CASSQRRGNTEAFF.